Listed here are 19 T cell receptor beta chains from one sample, sequenced in a study of regulatory and conventional T cells in RAG deficiency. The assay was immunoSEQ multiplex PCR, and TCRdb's table has in-frame clones only and misses some. The sample holds more than 35,000 clones, 70% to 90% seen once. Blood CD4+ CD25-low CD127-high conventional T cells supplied the genomic DNA template. These same data were also listed under a study on regulatory T cells. Per that paper: The primer mix had 52 TRBV and 13 TRBJ primers.

Sequences were obtained from CD4+ effector T cells sorted from blood. These receptors were taken from a human donor in good health.

The chain couples TRBV19 to TRBJ2-3; 7 nucleotides align to TRBD1. The CDR3 has 14 residues. The V segment lost 3 bases and the J segment 4 bases; nucleotides outside the gene matches: 4. Germline CDR1 reads LNHDA; CDR2 reads SQIVND (reference sequence). The CDR3 nucleotides read TGTGCCAGTAGTATCACAGGGGCACCAGATACGCAGTATTTT. This gives the protein CASSITGAPDTQYF.

V is TRBV9 and J is TRBJ2-3; the match to TRBD2 covers 16 bases. Germline CDR1 and CDR2: SGDLS and YYNGEE. V lost 3 bases to trimming and J lost 0 bases; unmatched junction nucleotides: 10. The CDR3 sequence is 20 residues long. CDR3 DNA sequence: TGTGCCAGCAGCGCACACCAGGGACTAGCGGGGGGGCTGAGCACAGATACGCAGTATTTT. This sequence encodes CASSAHQGLAGGLSTDTQYF.

The rearrangement joins TRBV9 to TRBJ2-5, with 11 bases matching TRBD2. The V and J ends lost 0 bases and 5 bases, in that order; junction bases with no gene match: 3. Germline CDR1 and CDR2: SGDLS and YYNGEE. The CDR3 consists of 15 residues. The CDR3 loop reads CASSVVPSGGETQYF. The CDR3 region has the DNA TGTGCCAGCAGCGTAGTCCCTAGCGGGGGGGAGACCCAGTACTTC.

This chain connects TRBV6-6 to TRBJ1-4, with TRBD1 identical over 7 bases. Germline values: CDR1 MNHNY, CDR2 SVGAGI (reference sequence). This CDR3 contains 15 residues. V was pared by 0 bases and J by 8 bases, with 6 bases of the junction left unmatched. The CDR3 loop reads CASSYSGQPREKLFF. The CDR3 DNA sequence: TGTGCCAGCAGTTACTCGGGACAGCCCAGGGAAAAACTGTTTTTT.

This clone was found a few times. The rearrangement joins TRBV14 to TRBJ1-3, with 7 bases fitting TRBD1. J gave up 3 bases and V 1 base, and 3 bases lay outside the gene matches. Germline CDR1 and CDR2: SGHDN and FVKESK. The CDR3 sequence is 15 residues long. CDR3 residues: CASSQGRDSGNTIYF. The CDR3 bases are TGTGCCAGCAGCCAAGGTCGGGACAGTGGAAACACCATATATTTT.

V and J are TRBV29-1 and TRBJ1-1; 8 nucleotides match TRBD1. This CDR3 spans 13 amino acids. CDR1 and CDR2 (germline): SQVTM, ANQGSEA. V shed 3 bases and J 4 bases; nucleotides not matched to a gene: 4. The CDR3 coding sequence is TGCAGCGTTGACAGGGGGCCGATCACTGAAGCTTTCTTT. Its protein is CSVDRGPITEAFF.

The chain links TRBV25-1 to TRBJ1-2, with TRBD1 identical over 12 bases. The germline gives CDR1 MGHDK, CDR2 SYGVNS. J lost 8 bases, V lost 3 bases, and 4 bases had no gene match. This CDR3 region has 14 residues. The CDR3 spells CASSDPGQGAGYTF. The DNA of the CDR3 is TGTGCCAGCAGTGACCCGGGACAGGGGGCGGGCTACACCTTC.

The genes are TRBV6-6 and TRBJ1-1; D gene uncertain. Germline values: CDR1 MNHNY, CDR2 SVGAGI (reference sequence). Deletions cut 0 bases from V and 1 base from J, with 3 bases between. This CDR3 spans 13 amino acids. The CDR3 region is CASSYSANTEAFF. Here the CDR3 DNA reads TGTGCCAGCAGTTACTCCGCGAACACTGAAGCTTTCTTT.

The chain uses TRBV5-1 and TRBJ2-2; no reliable D call. CDR3 size: 14 residues. Germline values: CDR1 SGHRS, CDR2 YFSETQ. Deletions cut 5 bases from V and 0 bases from J, with 8 bases between. The CDR3 nucleotides are TGCGCCAGCAGGCAGTACGCGAACACCGGGGAGCTGTTTTTT. Its translation: CASRQYANTGELFF.

This clone appeared once. This rearrangement joins TRBV4-1 to TRBJ2-3; D gene uncertain. CDR3 length: 18 amino acids. CDR1 is MGHRA and CDR2 is YSYEKL in the germline V gene. V was pared by 0 bases and J by 1 base, with 17 bases between. CDR3 region: CASSQDGIGLTRTDTQYF. The CDR3 DNA follows: TGCGCCAGCAGCCAAGATGGGATTGGGCTAACACGCACAGATACGCAGTATTTT.

The chain recombines TRBV6-5 with TRBJ2-7, with TRBD1 identical over 7 bases. The germline V gene has CDR1 MNHEY and CDR2 SVGAGI. V shed 0 bases, J shed 2 bases, and the junction held 4 bases outside the gene matches. The CDR3 is 15 amino acids. This CDR3 is CASSYSGTVPYEQYF. The CDR3 DNA follows: TGTGCCAGCAGTTACTCAGGGACAGTACCCTACGAGCAGTACTTC.

The chain links TRBV11-3 to TRBJ1-1; no firm D call. The germline V gene has CDR1 SGHNT and CDR2 YENEEA. Trimming left V 3 bases short and J 2 bases short, with 10 bases between. CDR3 length: 14 amino acids. For the CDR3, the DNA is TGTGCCAGCAGCTTGGCAGGCGGTAACACTGAAGCTTTCTTT. It encodes CASSLAGGNTEAFF.

This clone was picked up a small number of times. The chain links TRBV2 to TRBJ1-6; 7 positions agree with TRBD1. Germline V lookup: CDR1 SNHLY, CDR2 FYNNEI. J was trimmed by 7 bases and V by 7 bases; bases with no gene match: 10. The length of the CDR3 is 15 residues. Here the CDR3 DNA reads TGTGCCAGCAAGGGGTTAGGACAGGAGAATTCACCCCTCCACTTT. Its protein is CASKGLGQENSPLHF.

The rearrangement uses TRBV7-2 and TRBJ2-2, with TRBD2 matching over 7 bases. The CDR3 runs to 16 residues. Per germline, CDR1 SGHTA and CDR2 FQGNSA. The V gene end was trimmed by 4 bases and the J gene end by 1 base; junction bases not matched to a gene: 6. CDR3 bases: TGTGCCAGCAGCTCCAGTCCGGGGGGGAACACCGGGGAGCTGTTTTTT. Protein sequence: CASSSSPGGNTGELFF.

Here the CDR3 reads CASRTGAEKLFF. The CDR3 DNA sequence: TGTGCCAGTAGGACAGGGGCTGAAAAACTGTTTTTT. The chain is built from TRBV27 and TRBJ1-4; TRBD1 matches at 9 bases. CDR3 length: 12 amino acids. Germline CDR1 is MNHEY and CDR2 is SMNVEV (reference sequence). V lost 9 bases and J lost 7; bases outside the gene matches: 3.

The genes are TRBV6-1 and TRBJ1-2; weak D call: TRBD1 (5 bases). V lost 3 bases, J lost 1 base, and 6 bases lay in between. Germline V CDR1 and CDR2: MNHNS, SASEGT. The CDR3 sequence is 13 residues long. CDR3 region: CASSEGLNYGYTF. CDR3 DNA sequence: TGTGCCAGCAGTGAGGGGCTTAACTATGGCTACACCTTC.

The V call is TRBV15, the J call TRBJ2-3; D may be TRBD1 (5 bases). Per the germline V gene, CDR1 is LNHNV and CDR2 is YYDKDF (reference sequence). V lost 5 bases, J lost 2 bases, and 11 bases lay in between. The CDR3 contains 14 residues. CDR3 protein: CATSGGHDTDTQYF. The CDR3 bases are TGTGCCACCAGCGGCGGACACGACACAGATACGCAGTATTTT.

This chain links TRBV30 with TRBJ2-2; no clear D gene. Germline CDR1 reads GTSNPN; CDR2 reads SVGIG (reference sequence). V was shortened by 3 bases and J by 0 bases, with 8 bases between the two germline ends. This CDR3 spans 14 amino acids. The CDR3 bases are TGTGCCTGGAGGAAAGAGTCGAACACCGGGGAGCTGTTTTTT. Protein sequence: CAWRKESNTGELFF.

The chain recombines TRBV11-3 with TRBJ2-3; D is ambiguous. The CDR3 extends over 16 amino acids. Germline CDR1 and CDR2: SGHNT and YENEEA. The V end was cut by 1 base, the J end by 2 bases, with 13 bases between. CDR3 DNA: TGTGCCAGCAGCTTAGGCCTGGGCACCACCACAGATACGCAGTATTTT. Translating it yields CASSLGLGTTTDTQYF. Drawing the rest from reference TRBV11-3 and TRBJ2-3, the complete variable domain is EAGVVQSPRYKIIEKKQPVAFWCNPISGHNTLYWYLQNLGQGPELLIRYENEEAVDDSQLPKDRFSAERLKGVDSTLKIQPAELGDSAVYLCASSLGLGTTTDTQYFGPGTRLTVL.